Sequencing of this T cell receptor (beta chain) was carried out in a study of cytomegalovirus exposure and HLA in healthy donors. This donor's CMV serostatus went unrecorded. 60 Vbeta and 13 Jbeta primers were used in PCR. Here immunoSEQ multiplex PCR was the method, and the copy in TCRdb shows in-frame clones only, minus some. The sample lists 150,000 or so clones, more than 60% seen once, with less than 2.5% in the top ten. Findings and caveats of the study: Immune exposure was documented only through CMV serostatus. Both high specificity and high sensitivity reportedly marked the classifier's diagnosis of cytomegalovirus status. Among the most significant clusters, several appeared linked to common viral pathogens in a later analysis.

Concerning this clone: No antigen is known for it.

V shed 2 bases and J 8 bases; nucleotides not matched to a gene: 7. The CDR3 runs to 14 residues. Per germline, CDR1 SQVTM and CDR2 ANQGSEA. The sequence was obtained from a human donor in good health. The sample was PBMCs. The gene calls are TRBV29-1 and TRBJ1-2; 11 bases are a match to TRBD1. The CDR3 is CSVELGQGVGGYTF. DNA for the CDR3: TGCAGCGTTGAACTGGGACAGGGGGTAGGAGGCTACACCTTC.